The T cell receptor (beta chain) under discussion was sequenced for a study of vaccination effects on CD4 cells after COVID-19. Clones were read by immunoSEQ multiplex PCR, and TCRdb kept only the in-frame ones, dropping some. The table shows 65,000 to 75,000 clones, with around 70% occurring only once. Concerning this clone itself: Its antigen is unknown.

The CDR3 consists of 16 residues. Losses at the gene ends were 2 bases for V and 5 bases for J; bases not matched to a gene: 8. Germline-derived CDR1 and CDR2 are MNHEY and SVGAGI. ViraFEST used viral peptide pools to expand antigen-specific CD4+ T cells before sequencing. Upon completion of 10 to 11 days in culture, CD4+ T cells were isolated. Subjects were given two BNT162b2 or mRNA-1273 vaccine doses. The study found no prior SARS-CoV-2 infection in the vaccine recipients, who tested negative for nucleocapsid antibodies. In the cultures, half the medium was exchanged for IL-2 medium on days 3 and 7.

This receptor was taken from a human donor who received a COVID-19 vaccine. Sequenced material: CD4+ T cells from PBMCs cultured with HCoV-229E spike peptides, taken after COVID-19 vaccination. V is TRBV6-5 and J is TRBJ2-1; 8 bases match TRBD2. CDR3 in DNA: TGTGCCAGCAGTTACCGCGGGGGGCAAGGGAACAATGAGCAGTTCTTC. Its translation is CASSYRGGQGNNEQFF.